These 32 T cell receptor beta chains share one sample of origin, sequenced in a study of T cell responses to AZD1222 COVID-19 vaccine. Method: immunoSEQ multiplex PCR; TCRdb's copy keeps in-frame clones and lacks some. The data show approximately 160,000 clones, with just over 90% seen just once and more than 1.3% held by the top ten. Sequenced material: peripheral blood, taken on day 0 of AZD1222 vaccination. Receptors were obtained from an adult in good health.

For this clone: Distinct nucleotide sequences in the sample also encode this CDR3. This sequence joins TRBV28 and TRBJ1-5; D ambiguous. Germline CDR1 MDHEN, CDR2 SYDVKM. V was cut by 3 bases and J by 7 bases, with 10 bases left in between. This CDR3 comprises 13 residues. For the CDR3, the DNA is TGTGCCAGCAGTTTGATGGGGAGGCAGCCCCAGCATTTT. Translating it yields CASSLMGRQPQHF.

The chain links TRBV6-1 to TRBJ1-3; 7 bases line up with TRBD1. The CDR3 contains 16 residues. The germline V gene has CDR1 MNHNS and CDR2 SASEGT. V shed 3 bases and J 1 base; nucleotides not matched to a gene: 6. Here the CDR3 reads CASSDGQEPSGNTIYF. CDR3 in DNA: TGTGCCAGCAGTGACGGACAGGAACCGTCTGGAAACACCATATATTTT.

This sequence joins TRBV10-1 and TRBJ2-4, with no clear D. The CDR3 is 16 amino acids. Trimming removed 3 bases at V and 4 bases at J, with 16 bases between. Germline V gene lookup returns CDR1 WNHNN and CDR2 SYGVQD (reference sequence). The CDR3 here is CASSEGSGISKNIQYF. The CDR3, as DNA: TGCGCCAGCAGTGAAGGATCCGGAATATCAAAAAACATTCAGTACTTC.

CDR3 residues: CASSPDGTGFSYTF. The CDR3 DNA is TGTGCCAGCAGTCCGGACGGGACAGGTTTTAGCTACACCTTC. The rearrangement joins TRBV28 to TRBJ1-2, with 8 bases fitting TRBD1. The germline gives CDR1 MDHEN, CDR2 SYDVKM. After removal of 5 bases from V and 9 bases from J, the junction contained 11 bases not matched to a gene. This CDR3 spans 14 amino acids.

The chain recombines TRBV5-6 with TRBJ1-6; TRBD1 matches at 7 bases. This CDR3 region has 14 residues. Germline V lookup: CDR1 SGHDT, CDR2 YYEEEE. Unmatched junction bases numbered 5, after V lost 4 bases and J lost 7 bases. CDR3 bases: TGTGCCAGCAGCACGACAGGGAAAAATTCACCCCTCCACTTT. As protein: CASSTTGKNSPLHF.

The chain links TRBV4-3 to TRBJ2-5; a possible D gene is TRBD2 (5 bases). The CDR3 length is 13 residues. Between the trimmed V and J ends, which lost 4 bases and 3 bases, there was a span of 9 bases. Germline V CDR1 and CDR2: LGHNA, YSLEER. The CDR3 loop reads CASSPGLKETQYF. The CDR3 DNA reads TGCGCCAGCAGCCCAGGACTCAAAGAGACCCAGTACTTC.

This sequence joins TRBV20-1 and TRBJ1-2; D unclear. Germline V gene lookup returns CDR1 DFQATT and CDR2 SNEGSKA (reference sequence). The CDR3 extends over 11 amino acids. V lost 7 bases and J 2 bases, leaving 8 bases between the germline ends. CDR3 in DNA: TGCAGTGTAGGAATAAACTATGGCTACACCTTC. Translated, it gives CSVGINYGYTF.

This rearrangement joins TRBV28 to TRBJ1-2; the D is unclear. The CDR3 is made up of 14 amino acids. V lost 6 bases and J 6 bases, leaving 17 bases between the germline ends. From germline, CDR1 is MDHEN and CDR2 SYDVKM. In nucleotides, the CDR3 is TGTGCCAGCAGATCGGTATGGGCCAGCCATGGCTACACCTTC. Translated, it gives CASRSVWASHGYTF.

V is TRBV19 and J is TRBJ2-7; D gene unclear. CDR3 length: 14 amino acids. CDR1 LNHDA and CDR2 SQIVND come from the germline V gene (reference sequence). Between the trimmed V and J ends, which lost 5 bases and 2 bases, there was a span of 13 bases. CDR3 bases: TGTGCCAGTAGTCCCGTTGGACGCACCTACGAGCAGTACTTC. It specifies CASSPVGRTYEQYF.

The chain uses TRBV3-1 (or the pseudogene TRBV3-2) and TRBJ2-2; D unresolved. The germline gives CDR1 LGHDT, CDR2 YNNKEL (reference sequence). The CDR3 extends over 15 amino acids. V gave up 0 bases and J gave up 7 bases, with 12 bases separating them. CDR3 loop: CASSQDSYLHGELFF. The DNA of the CDR3 is TGTGCCAGCAGCCAAGATTCCTACCTCCACGGGGAGCTGTTTTTT.

The chain carries TRBV7-9 and TRBJ2-7, with no clear D. The V and J ends lost 3 bases and 5 bases respectively, with 5 bases between them. The length of the CDR3 is 11 residues. Per germline, CDR1 SEHNR and CDR2 FQNEAQ (reference sequence). CDR3 protein: CASSFVHEQYF. The CDR3 DNA reads as TGTGCCAGCAGCTTTGTCCACGAGCAGTACTTC.

The rearrangement links TRBV9 to TRBJ1-4; 10 nucleotides agree with TRBD1. The germline CDR1 and CDR2 sequences are SGDLS and YYNGEE. V lost 0 bases and J lost 3; bases outside the gene matches: 5. The CDR3 runs 17 residues. The CDR3 loop is CASSVEDRGQPNEKLFF. As DNA, the CDR3 is TGTGCCAGCAGCGTAGAAGACAGGGGGCAGCCTAATGAAAAACTGTTTTTT.

The chain has TRBV7-2 and TRBJ1-4; tentatively, D is TRBD1 (5 bases). The CDR3 is 13 residues long. The V and J ends lost 5 bases and 8 bases respectively, with 12 bases between them. Germline V gene data show CDR1 as SGHTA and CDR2 as FQGNSA. Written as DNA, the CDR3 is TGTGCCAGCAGCCTCGCAGAGGGGGAAAAACTGTTTTTT. Translation gives CASSLAEGEKLFF.

The chain joins TRBV3-1 (or the pseudogene TRBV3-2) to TRBJ2-3; the D gene could be TRBD1 or TRBD2 (5 bases each). The CDR3 spans 17 residues. Germline values: CDR1 LGHDT, CDR2 YNNKEL (reference sequence). V lost 0 bases, J lost 2 bases, and 15 bases lay in between. The CDR3 DNA reads as TGTGCCAGCAGCCAAGATCTGGGGGACCTCCTCACAGATACGCAGTATTTT. This sequence encodes CASSQDLGDLLTDTQYF.

This clone showed up just a few times. The V gene is TRBV5-5, the J gene TRBJ2-1, with D hard to call. Germline-derived CDR1 and CDR2 are SGHKS and YYEKEE (reference sequence). The CDR3 is 17 residues long. Deletions cut 0 bases from V and 1 base from J, with 14 bases between. The CDR3 spells CASSLGSGVLSYNEQFF. The CDR3 DNA is TGTGCCAGCAGCTTGGGATCTGGGGTCTTATCCTACAATGAGCAGTTCTTC. Filled out from reference TRBV5-5 and TRBJ2-1, the complete variable domain reads DAGVTQSPTHLIKTRGQQVTLRCSPISGHKSVSWYQQVLGQGPQFIFQYYEKEERGRGNFPDRFSARQFPNYSSELNVNALLLGDSALYLCASSLGSGVLSYNEQFFGPGTRLTVL.

V and J are TRBV19 and TRBJ1-5, with TRBD1 as a possible D gene (6 bases). This CDR3 spans 15 amino acids. The ends were cut back, 6 bases at V and 6 bases at J, with 18 bases in the middle. Germline V lookup: CDR1 LNHDA, CDR2 SQIVND (reference sequence). The CDR3 DNA reads TGTGCCAGTAGGGATTCTACAGGGATCTCTCAGCCCCAGCATTTT. Amino acid sequence: CASRDSTGISQPQHF.

The gene calls are TRBV4-2 and TRBJ1-2; possibly TRBD1 for D (5 bases). The V end was cut by 2 bases, the J end by 7 bases, with 26 bases between. CDR3 length: 18 amino acids. In germline, CDR1 is LGHNA, CDR2 YNFKEQ. The CDR3 DNA follows: TGTGCCAGCAGCCAACCTCCTGCCGGCGACAGTAGCGGGGGTGGCTACACCTTC. Translating it yields CASSQPPAGDSSGGGYTF.

The rearrangement uses TRBV7-2 and TRBJ2-7; D gene unclear. V lost 2 bases to trimming and J lost 0 bases, with 8 bases between them. The CDR3 has 14 amino acids. Germline lookup yields CDR1 SGHTA and CDR2 FQGNSA. The CDR3 sequence: CASSLNPDSYEQYF. In DNA, the CDR3 is TGTGCCAGCAGCTTAAACCCGGACTCCTACGAGCAGTACTTC.

This clone was seen once. The gene calls are TRBV27 and TRBJ1-2; 8 bases map to TRBD1. This CDR3 is built from 15 residues. The junction had 10 bases not matched to a gene; V was cut back by 8 bases and J by 2 bases. CDR1 and CDR2 (germline): MNHEY, SMNVEV (reference sequence). As DNA, the CDR3 is TGTGCCAGCCTGTCCCGACAGGGGTACAACTATGGCTACACCTTC. Protein product: CASLSRQGYNYGYTF.

The rearrangement links TRBV7-9 to TRBJ1-2; unclear D gene. CDR1 and CDR2 from the germline V gene are SEHNR and FQNEAQ (reference sequence). The length of the CDR3 is 13 residues. V was shortened by 4 bases and J by 6 bases, with 12 bases between the two germline ends. The DNA of the CDR3 is TGTGCCAGCAGCTCTAGTTCTGGGAATGGCTACACCTTC. Protein product: CASSSSSGNGYTF.

The chain links TRBV15 to TRBJ2-5; D is possibly TRBD1 (5 bases). Per germline, CDR1 LNHNV and CDR2 YYDKDF (reference sequence). Trimming removed 1 base from V and 5 bases from J, with 20 bases in between. The CDR3 sequence is 17 residues long. The CDR3 DNA sequence: TGTGCCACCAGCAGAGTTGGGTTAGGCAGGGAAGGGGAGACCCAGTACTTC. It codes for CATSRVGLGREGETQYF.

The rearrangement joins TRBV2 to TRBJ1-5; 7 bases are a match to TRBD1. The CDR3 consists of 14 residues. Losses at the gene ends were 6 bases for V and 6 bases for J; bases not matched to a gene: 8. Germline CDR1 SNHLY, CDR2 FYNNEI. The CDR3 spells CASSGTAGSQPQHF. CDR3 bases: TGTGCCAGCAGCGGGACAGCCGGGAGTCAGCCCCAGCATTTT.

V is TRBV9 and J is TRBJ1-1; D is possibly TRBD1 (6 bases). The CDR3 is made up of 15 amino acids. V was cut by 4 bases and J by 0 bases, with 13 bases left in between. The V gene's germline CDR1 is SGDLS and CDR2 YYNGEE. The CDR3: CASSRGQPLNTEAFF. The CDR3 bases are TGTGCCAGCAGCCGAGGACAGCCTTTGAACACTGAAGCTTTCTTT.

V usage is TRBV6-6 and J usage is TRBJ2-7; no clear D. This CDR3 has 12 residues. The ends were cut back, 5 bases at V and 12 bases at J, with 17 bases in the middle. Germline CDR1 and CDR2: MNHNY and SVGAGI (reference sequence). Here the CDR3 DNA reads TGTGCCAGCAGTCTTAGGACCTCGGCCCTGTACTTC. Its translation is CASSLRTSALYF.

This clone is a singleton in its sample. J is TRBJ1-1 and V is TRBV7-3; D uncertain. The V and J ends lost 5 bases and 0 bases respectively, with 7 bases between them. The length of the CDR3 is 13 residues. The germline gives CDR1 SGHTA, CDR2 FQGTGA. The CDR3 DNA reads TGTGCCAGCAGCCCCAGGATGAACACTGAAGCTTTCTTT. As protein: CASSPRMNTEAFF.

The gene calls are TRBV24-1 and TRBJ2-1, with D perhaps TRBD1 (6 bases). Trimming removed 4 bases at V and 0 bases at J, with 27 bases between. The CDR3 has 21 residues. Germline CDR1 reads KGHDR; CDR2 reads SFDVKD. CDR3 sequence reads: CATSDTNPGTRSFSSYNEQFF. CDR3 bases: TGTGCCACCAGTGACACAAACCCCGGGACAAGATCTTTCAGCTCCTACAATGAGCAGTTCTTC.

This chain joins TRBV7-3 and TRBJ2-7; possible D gene TRBD1, 6 bases. CDR3 length equals 15 residues. Germline CDR1 SGHTA, CDR2 FQGTGA. The ends were cut back, 5 bases at V and 7 bases at J, with 21 bases in the middle. The CDR3 region is CASSESQGHLGEQYF. Written as DNA, the CDR3 is TGTGCCAGCAGCGAAAGCCAGGGACATTTGGGTGAGCAGTACTTC.

This sequence joins TRBV2 and TRBJ1-1; 8 bases align to TRBD1. Germline values: CDR1 SNHLY, CDR2 FYNNEI. CDR3 length: 15 residues. V shed 1 base and J 8 bases; nucleotides not matched to a gene: 9. The CDR3 DNA sequence: TGTGCCAGCAGTGAAGAATTAAGGACAGGGAGGGAAGCTTTCTTT. Translating it yields CASSEELRTGREAFF.

The V gene is TRBV11-2, the J gene TRBJ1-1, with D perhaps matching TRBD1 (5 bases). V lost 1 base, J lost 9 bases, and 15 bases lay in between. Per germline, CDR1 SGHAT and CDR2 FQNNGV. The CDR3 covers 14 residues. The CDR3 nucleotides read TGTGCCAGCAGCTTAGCCGCAGGGTCCCGCAAAGCTTTCTTT. Translated, it gives CASSLAAGSRKAFF.

The chain links TRBV5-1 to TRBJ2-4; TRBD1 matches 7 bases. CDR3 size: 16 residues. The V gene end was trimmed by 0 bases and the J gene end by 1 base; junction bases not matched to a gene: 4. Looked up from germline, CDR1 is SGHRS and CDR2 is YFSETQ. The DNA for the CDR3 is TGCGCCAGCAGCTTGGGACAGGGTTTGGCCAAAAACATTCAGTACTTC. As protein: CASSLGQGLAKNIQYF.

The CDR3 region is CASSNQRGNQPQHF. Written as DNA, the CDR3 is TGTGCCAGTAGTAATCAGAGGGGGAATCAGCCCCAGCATTTT. V is TRBV19 and J is TRBJ1-5, with a weak D call TRBD1 (6 bases). V lost 4 bases and J 4 bases, leaving 11 bases between the germline ends. From germline, CDR1 is LNHDA and CDR2 SQIVND (reference sequence). The CDR3 extends over 14 amino acids.

The chain couples TRBV18 to TRBJ2-1, with TRBD2 matching over 13 bases. Germline loops: CDR1 KGHSH, CDR2 LQKENI. The CDR3 runs 16 residues. V dropped 3 bases and J dropped 7; count of bases not matched to a gene: 6. The CDR3: CASSPRTSGGLNEQFF. The DNA for the CDR3 is TGTGCCAGCTCACCTCGGACTAGCGGGGGCCTTAATGAGCAGTTCTTC.